These 2 T cell receptor beta chains were sequenced from one sample in a study of memory CD4+ T cells and cytomegalovirus serostatus. Single viable CD3+CD4+CD8-CD45RO+ cells were sorted as the memory CD4+ T cells. TCRdb's table, derived via immunoSEQ multiplex PCR, lists solely in-frame clones and lacks some. The repertoire consists of 50,000 to 70,000 clones, with around 79% occurring once and the leading ten covering 0.7% to 0.85%. The specimen sequenced was memory CD4+ T cells from blood. The source is an adult in good health and CMV-seronegative.

V usage is TRBV7-8 and J usage is TRBJ1-5; D ambiguous. The germline V gene has CDR1 SGHVS and CDR2 FQNEAQ. This CDR3 spans 17 amino acids. The V end was cut by 2 bases, the J end by 4 bases, with 18 bases between. CDR3: CASSLRLSEGTNQPQHF. DNA of the CDR3: TGTGCCAGCAGCTTACGTCTTTCCGAGGGTACGAATCAGCCCCAGCATTTT.

This sequence joins TRBV2 and TRBJ2-7; D possibly matches TRBD1 or TRBD2 (6 bases each). The CDR3 is made up of 14 amino acids. V was cut by 5 bases and J by 7 bases, with 18 bases left in between. The germline gives CDR1 SNHLY, CDR2 FYNNEI. The CDR3 DNA reads as TGTGCCAGCAGTCCAAGGGGGGATTTGATAGAGCAGTACTTC. This codes for CASSPRGDLIEQYF.